This T cell receptor (beta chain) was captured in a study of T cells in women clearing cervical HPV infection. Notes on the study in general: A classifier using richness and V gene abundances reached an AUC of 0.7 to 0.9.

Profiling relied on immunoSEQ multiplex PCR, and the TCRdb table lists in-frame clones only, not all of them. In all, the sample yields 15,000 to 20,000 clones. In the case of this clone: Its specificity is not known. The read falls 3 residues short of the CDR3 end, and the missing part is taken from the germline J gene.

V lost 5 bases and J lost 7; bases outside the gene matches: 8. Germline V lookup: CDR1 DFQATT, CDR2 SNEGSKA (reference sequence). This CDR3 comprises 13 residues. This rearrangement joins TRBV20-1 to TRBJ2-4; TRBD1 matches at 7 bases. Sequencing was carried out using blood buffy coat. This clonotype originated in a woman between 18 and 70 years old with a cervical HPV16 infection that either progressed to CIN3+ or cleared (not recorded which). CDR3 protein: CSAQRSGQNIQYF. The covered CDR3 bases are TGCAGTGCTCAGCGTTCGGGACAGAACATT.